These 26 T cell receptor beta chains came from one sample sequenced in a study of T cells after yellow fever vaccination. TCRdb itself ran the 5' RACE reads through MiXCR, one entry per CDR3 protein. The profile shows 300,000 to 350,000 distinct CDR3 sequences, 4% to 5.5% of them singletons. Sequencing was performed on PBMCs, taken 15 days after the yellow fever booster vaccination. These receptors originate from a man younger than 35 who received the YFV17D yellow fever vaccine.

CDR3 in amino acids: CASSLGADLRNEQYV. The CDR3 DNA follows: TGTGCCAGCAGTTTGGGGGCCGACTTACGGAACGAGCAGTACGTC. This rearrangement joins TRBV12-3 or TRBV12-4 to TRBJ2-7, with D maybe TRBD1 (6 bases). The CDR3 is 15 amino acids. V gave up 3 bases and J gave up 5 bases, with 17 bases separating them.

CDR3 DNA sequence: TGTGCCAGCAGTTACTCACATACGCAGTATTTT. Amino acid sequence: CASSYSHTQYF. The chain has TRBV6-2 or TRBV6-3 and TRBJ2-3; D not resolved. Trimming left V 0 bases short and J 7 bases short, with 2 bases between. This CDR3 region has 11 residues. Germline CDR1 and CDR2: MNHEY and SVGEGT.

The V call is TRBV7-2, the J call TRBJ2-1; TRBD1 agrees at 9 bases. This CDR3 is built from 17 residues. Trimming at V came to 5 bases and at J to 6 bases, leaving 14 bases not matched to a gene. The germline CDR1 and CDR2 sequences are SGHTA and FQGNSA. The DNA of the CDR3 is TGTGCCAGCAGCACTCAATCCGGGACAGGGATCCGCAATGAGCAGTTCTTC. It specifies CASSTQSGTGIRNEQFF.

This clonotype was seen ten or more times. The chain employs TRBV5-1 and TRBJ1-1; tentatively, D is TRBD1 (5 bases). Germline V gene sequence: CDR1 SGHRS, CDR2 YFSETQ. The CDR3 is 15 amino acids. Between the trimmed V and J ends, which lost 3 bases and 4 bases, there was a span of 16 bases. CDR3 sequence reads: CASSYEGQGRTEAFF. CDR3 DNA: TGCGCCAGCAGCTACGAAGGGCAGGGCCGCACTGAAGCTTTCTTT.

This clonotype has ten or more counts. This chain links TRBV7-2 with TRBJ1-2, with D possibly TRBD1 on 5 matching bases. V shed 1 base and J shed 4 bases, with 10 bases lying between them. CDR3 length: 14 amino acids. Germline V lookup: CDR1 SGHTA, CDR2 FQGNSA. The CDR3 is CASSLGGRAYGYTF. The CDR3 bases are TGTGCCAGCAGCTTAGGGGGCAGGGCCTATGGCTACACCTTC.

Many counts were recorded for this clonotype. J is TRBJ2-7 and V is TRBV4-3, with D perhaps matching TRBD2 (5 bases). Trimming took off 0 bases at V and 0 bases at J, with 12 bases between the two ends. Per germline, CDR1 LGHNA and CDR2 YSLEER. The CDR3 runs 16 residues. CDR3 loop: CASSQDTGMSSYEQYF. The CDR3 DNA follows: TGCGCCAGCAGCCAAGACACGGGGATGAGCTCCTACGAGCAGTACTTC.

This clonotype has more than one count but fewer than ten. This chain uses TRBV12-3 or TRBV12-4 with TRBJ2-7; 10 nucleotides line up with TRBD2. The CDR3 contains 16 residues. Unmatched junction bases numbered 9, after V lost 7 bases and J lost 0 bases. CDR3 residues: CASTFSGGAGSYEQYF. The DNA for the CDR3 is TGTGCCAGCACCTTCAGCGGGGGGGCCGGCTCCTACGAGCAGTACTTC.

This clonotype was recorded at least ten times. This chain joins TRBV29-1 and TRBJ2-2; 8 nucleotides align to TRBD2. Germline CDR1 is SQVTM and CDR2 is ANQGSEA. This CDR3 is 13 amino acids long. V gave up 4 bases and J gave up 7 bases; unmatched junction bases: 5. This chain's CDR3 is CSVAGGDGGELFF. The CDR3 DNA sequence: TGCAGCGTTGCCGGGGGGGATGGCGGGGAGCTGTTTTTT.

This clonotype has ten or more counts. This chain uses TRBV6-1 with TRBJ2-1; 7 nucleotides agree with TRBD2. In germline, CDR1 is MNHNS, CDR2 SASEGT. After removal of 8 bases from V and 10 bases from J, the junction contained 17 bases not matched to a gene. This CDR3 contains 15 residues. The CDR3 DNA reads TGTGCCAGCTCCTGGGGGGGGACCGGTGGAGGGGAGCAGTTCTTC. It translates to CASSWGGTGGGEQFF.

This clonotype turned up a few times. This chain joins TRBV29-1 and TRBJ1-2; 7 bases line up with TRBD1. The CDR3 consists of 12 residues. The V segment lost 4 bases and the J segment 5 bases; nucleotides outside the gene matches: 4. Per germline, CDR1 SQVTM and CDR2 ANQGSEA. DNA of the CDR3: TGCAGCGTTGCCAGGGGGAGTTATGGCTACACCTTC. Translating it yields CSVARGSYGYTF.

In its sample, this clonotype was seen many times. The gene calls are TRBV20-1 and TRBJ2-3; 7 nucleotides agree with TRBD2. The CDR3 runs to 16 residues. V shed 0 bases and J 3 bases; nucleotides not matched to a gene: 9. CDR1 and CDR2 from the germline V gene are DFQATT and SNEGSKA (reference sequence). The CDR3 loop reads CSAREGGYSSTDTQYF. The CDR3, as DNA: TGCAGTGCTAGAGAGGGAGGGTATTCTAGTACAGATACGCAGTATTTT.

The gene calls are TRBV6-6 and TRBJ1-1; D not resolved. The CDR3 has 14 residues. Germline assignment: CDR1 MNHNY and CDR2 SVGAGI (reference sequence). V dropped 4 bases and J dropped 3 bases, with 12 bases sitting between them. Here the CDR3 reads CASSSLYSHTEAFF. DNA of the CDR3: TGTGCCAGCAGTTCCCTTTATAGCCACACTGAAGCTTTCTTT.

There are many counts of this clonotype. The chain couples TRBV6-5 to TRBJ2-3, with D maybe TRBD1 (5 bases). The CDR3 extends over 12 amino acids. Trimming took 2 bases from V and 7 from J, leaving 7 bases between them. The germline gives CDR1 MNHEY, CDR2 SVGAGI. The CDR3 bases are TGTGCCAGCAGTTACAGGGGTCATACGCAGTATTTT. This encodes CASSYRGHTQYF.

The chain couples TRBV5-1 to TRBJ2-1; TRBD1 agrees at 7 bases. The CDR3 extends over 16 amino acids. The V and J ends lost 4 bases and 0 bases, in that order; junction bases with no gene match: 7. Germline CDR1 and CDR2: SGHRS and YFSETQ. The CDR3 sequence: CASSRRTGNSYNEQFF. The DNA of the CDR3 is TGCGCCAGCAGCCGGAGGACAGGAAACTCCTACAATGAGCAGTTCTTC.

V gene TRBV18 combines with J gene TRBJ1-4, with D tentatively TRBD1 (6 bases). Germline CDR1 is KGHSH and CDR2 is LQKENI. V lost 3 bases to trimming and J lost 7 bases, with 15 bases between them. This CDR3 comprises 15 residues. The CDR3 region is CASSPPQGMGEKLFF. CDR3 sequence (DNA): TGTGCCAGCTCACCGCCACAGGGAATGGGTGAAAAACTGTTTTTT.

This clonotype occurred many times. An end of the junction does not agree with germline; a read error may underlie this. The V and J genes are TRBV25-1 and TRBJ1-1; 9 bases fit TRBD1. There are 13 residues in the CDR3. Germline V gene sequence: CDR1 MGHDK, CDR2 SYGVNS. The CDR3 loop is CASSPGTGFETFF. The CDR3 region has the DNA TGTGCCAGCAGCCCCGGGACAGGGTTTGAAACTTTCTTT.

This sequence joins TRBV19 and TRBJ2-5, with D uncertain. Germline assignment: CDR1 LNHDA and CDR2 SQIVND (reference sequence). The V end lost 4 bases, the J end lost 1 base, and 10 bases lay between the germline ends. The CDR3 spans 14 residues. The CDR3 nucleotides read TGTGCCAGTAGTACAGGACGGTCCCAAGAGACCCAGTACTTC. This encodes CASSTGRSQETQYF.

This clonotype appeared a few times. V and J are TRBV12-3 or TRBV12-4 and TRBJ1-4; a weak D match, TRBD1 (6 bases). The CDR3 loop spans 16 amino acids. Trimming shortened V by 5 bases and J by 5 bases, and 18 bases separated the two germline ends. CDR3 nucleotide sequence: TGTGCCAGCAGTGACTCCGCCAGGGGATTAAATGAAAAACTGTTTTTT. It encodes CASSDSARGLNEKLFF.

V usage is TRBV12-3 or TRBV12-4 and J usage is TRBJ1-1; the D gene is possibly TRBD1 (6 bases). There are 14 residues in the CDR3. The germline V and J ends were trimmed by 0 bases and 10 bases, with 15 bases remaining between them. The CDR3 region has the DNA TGTGCCAGCAGTTTAGCGCGGGTTGGGGGGCCAGCTTTCTTT. Translation: CASSLARVGGPAFF.

This sequence joins TRBV6-2 or TRBV6-3 and TRBJ2-7; D possibly corresponds to TRBD2 (5 bases). The CDR3 covers 13 residues. V was trimmed by 2 bases and J by 9 bases, leaving 14 bases between them. Germline assignment: CDR1 MNHEY and CDR2 SVGEGT. The CDR3 DNA reads as TGTGCCAGCAGTTACACGGCGGGTCGAGGGCAGTACGTC. Its protein is CASSYTAGRGQYV.

This clonotype has at least ten counts. The V call is TRBV7-9, the J call TRBJ1-1; D gene unclear. CDR3 length equals 14 residues. Germline assignment: CDR1 SEHNR and CDR2 FQNEAQ (reference sequence). Trimming pared 0 bases from V and 3 bases from J, leaving 8 bases between. The CDR3 loop is CASSLANRYTEAFF. DNA for the CDR3: TGTGCCAGCAGCTTAGCGAATCGGTACACTGAAGCTTTCTTT.

The chain recombines TRBV5-6 with TRBJ1-1; no clear D. Germline V gives CDR1 SGHDT, CDR2 YYEEEE. Trimming cost V 4 bases and J 10 bases, with 11 bases left between them. This CDR3 is 11 amino acids long. Written as DNA, the CDR3 is TGTGCCAGCAGCGACGGCCCCGCAGCTTTCTTT. As protein: CASSDGPAAFF. The full variable domain, rest sourced from reference TRBV5-6 and TRBJ1-1, is DAGVTQSPTHLIKTRGQQVTLRCSPKSGHDTVSWYQQALGQGPQFIFQYYEEEERQRGNFPDRFSGHQFPNYSSELNVNALLLGDSALYLCASSDGPAAFFGQGTRLTVV.

The chain combines TRBV7-8 with TRBJ2-7; TRBD1 matches at 7 bases. The CDR3 covers 15 residues. With V trimmed by 1 base and J by 5 bases, 8 bases remained unmatched. Germline V gives CDR1 SGHVS, CDR2 FQNEAQ. CDR3 DNA: TGTGCCAGCAGCTTAGTTAGGGACAGCAACCACGAGCAGTACTTC. Its protein product is CASSLVRDSNHEQYF.

This clonotype was seen more than once but under ten times. The chain links TRBV7-9 to TRBJ2-1; 7 nucleotides line up with TRBD1. There are 14 residues in the CDR3. The V gene's germline CDR1 is SEHNR and CDR2 FQNEAQ (reference sequence). After removal of 5 bases from V and 5 bases from J, the junction contained 6 bases not matched to a gene. The CDR3 DNA sequence: TGTGCCAGCAGCCAAACCCAGGGGGACAATGAGCAGTTCTTC. This gives the protein CASSQTQGDNEQFF. The full variable domain, in which reference TRBV7-9 and TRBJ2-1 provide the parts outside the CDR3, is DTGVSQNPRHKITKRGQNVTFRCDPISEHNRLYWYRQTLGQGPEFLTYFQNEAQLEKSRLLSDRFSAERPKGSFSTLEIQRTEQGDSAMYLCASSQTQGDNEQFFGPGTRLTVL.

This clonotype was seen at least ten times. The V and J genes are TRBV4-3 and TRBJ2-7; D tentatively reads TRBD1 or TRBD2 (5 bases each). Per the germline V gene, CDR1 is LGHNA and CDR2 is YSLEER. The CDR3 consists of 16 residues. V shed 0 bases and J shed 5 bases, with 17 bases lying between them. In DNA, the CDR3 is TGCGCCAGCAGCCAAGATCGGAGCGGAGAGGGGCACGAGCAGTACTTC. It codes for CASSQDRSGEGHEQYF.

The gene calls are TRBV9 and TRBJ2-7; D not certain. Germline V CDR1 and CDR2: SGDLS, YYNGEE. The CDR3 has 15 amino acids. V gave up 5 bases and J gave up 6 bases, with 21 bases separating them. The CDR3 region has the DNA TGTGCCAGCAGAGTGTCCTCGGCGGACCCCATCGAGCAGTACTTC. It specifies CASRVSSADPIEQYF. Using reference TRBV9 and TRBJ2-7 for the parts outside the CDR3, the full variable domain is DSGVTQTPKHLITATGQRVTLRCSPRSGDLSVYWYQQSLDQGLQFLIQYYNGEERAKGNILERFSAQQFPDLHSELNLSSLELGDSALYFCASRVSSADPIEQYFGPGTRLTVT.